Each of the 25 T cell receptor beta chains below was sequenced from the same sample in a study of Graves' ophthalmopathy and Graves' hyperthyroidism. Scientists amplified the TCR beta CDR3 regions from RNA transcripts. First-round RT-PCR relied on HTBI primers, and a second-round multiplex PCR came next. Each CDR3 protein gets one entry after TCRdb re-called the multiplex PCR reads with MiXCR. The table has 200,000 to 300,000 distinct CDR3 sequences, around 50% seen once. Sequenced material: peripheral blood. The receptors come from an adult man with Graves' ophthalmopathy.

This clonotype came up a few times. J is TRBJ2-6 and V is TRBV12-3 or TRBV12-4; D call uncertain. The V and J ends lost 5 bases and 4 bases respectively, with 3 bases between them. This CDR3 is built from 12 residues. The CDR3 sequence: CASSRGANVLTF. The CDR3 DNA sequence: TGTGCCAGCAGTCGGGGGGCCAACGTCCTGACTTTC.

The V and J genes are TRBV5-1 and TRBJ2-7; D uncertain. Germline V gene sequence: CDR1 SGHRS, CDR2 YFSETQ. CDR3 size: 13 residues. V lost 0 bases and J 3 bases, leaving 7 bases between the germline ends. The CDR3 loop reads CASSLATDYEQYF. Here the CDR3 DNA reads TGCGCCAGCAGCTTGGCTACAGACTACGAGCAGTACTTC.

This clonotype occurred a few times. The chain has TRBV5-6 and TRBJ1-2; 7 nucleotides agree with TRBD1. Trimming cost V 4 bases and J 6 bases; bases outside gene matches: 9. CDR3 size: 14 residues. Germline V CDR1 and CDR2: SGHDT, YYEEEE. CDR3 protein: CASSQAGGWDGYTF. In DNA, the CDR3 is TGTGCCAGCAGCCAGGCAGGGGGTTGGGATGGCTACACCTTC. The complete variable domain, with remaining parts taken from reference TRBV5-6 and TRBJ1-2, reads DAGVTQSPTHLIKTRGQQVTLRCSPKSGHDTVSWYQQALGQGPQFIFQYYEEEERQRGNFPDRFSGHQFPNYSSELNVNALLLGDSALYLCASSQAGGWDGYTFGSGTRLTVV.

V is TRBV20-1 and J is TRBJ2-7; 9 nucleotides agree with TRBD2. CDR1 is DFQATT and CDR2 is SNEGSKA in the germline V gene (reference sequence). CDR3 length: 14 residues. J was trimmed by 3 bases and V by 3 bases; bases with no gene match: 6. The CDR3 spells CSARELAGRYEQYF. DNA for the CDR3: TGCAGTGCTAGGGAACTAGCGGGCCGCTACGAGCAGTACTTC.

This clonotype was detected many times. The chain combines TRBV12-3 or TRBV12-4 with TRBJ1-1; unclear D gene. V lost 5 bases to trimming and J lost 5 bases, with 12 bases between them. This CDR3 has 13 residues. The CDR3 spells CASSTWGGTEAFF. CDR3 nucleotides: TGTGCCAGCAGTACATGGGGAGGAACTGAAGCTTTCTTT.

The V and J genes are TRBV20-1 and TRBJ1-3, with D unresolved. Deletions cut 4 bases from V and 5 bases from J, with 12 bases between. CDR1 is DFQATT and CDR2 is SNEGSKA in the germline V gene (reference sequence). This CDR3 comprises 13 residues. The CDR3 DNA reads as TGCAGTGCTATTAAGACGGCAAGAAACACCATATATTTT. Translation gives CSAIKTARNTIYF.

The chain employs TRBV7-2 and TRBJ1-1, with 8 nucleotides matching TRBD1. CDR3 length: 15 amino acids. With 5 bases clipped from V and 1 base from J, the junction kept 6 bases outside the gene matches. CDR1 and CDR2 from the germline V gene are SGHTA and FQGNSA. In nucleotides, the CDR3 is TGTGCCAGCAGCCTATCCGGGACAGGGAACACTGAAGCTTTCTTT. The encoded protein is CASSLSGTGNTEAFF. Full variable domain (missing parts from reference TRBV7-2 and TRBJ1-1): GAGVSQSPSNKVTEKGKDVELRCDPISGHTALYWYRQSLGQGLEFLIYFQGNSAPDKSGLPSDRFSAERTGGSVSTLTIQRTQQEDSAVYLCASSLSGTGNTEAFFGQGTRLTVV.

This clonotype was counted only a few times. The genes are TRBV20-1 and TRBJ1-5, with D uncertain. The CDR3 spans 13 residues. Germline values: CDR1 DFQATT, CDR2 SNEGSKA (reference sequence). The V and J ends lost 2 bases and 1 base respectively, with 6 bases between them. The CDR3 protein is CSARLDSNQPQHF. The CDR3 DNA reads TGCAGTGCTAGATTGGACAGCAATCAGCCCCAGCATTTT.

This clonotype was picked up many times. V is TRBV7-9 and J is TRBJ2-7; D unclear. The CDR3 consists of 12 residues. From germline, CDR1 is SEHNR and CDR2 FQNEAQ (reference sequence). The germline V and J ends were trimmed by 2 bases and 3 bases, with 5 bases remaining between them. The CDR3 sequence: CASSLPGYEQYF. DNA of the CDR3: TGTGCCAGCAGCTTACCAGGCTACGAGCAGTACTTC.

With respect to this clonotype: One end of the junction fails to match germline, which may point to a read error. This chain joins TRBV29-1 and TRBJ1-2, with TRBD1 as a possible D gene (5 bases). From germline, CDR1 is SQVTM and CDR2 ANQGSEA. This CDR3 has 13 residues. The CDR3 loop reads CSLPGLEGYGHTF. CDR3 DNA sequence: TGCAGCCTCCCAGGGTTAGAGGGCTATGGCCACACCTTC. Full variable domain (rest looked up from reference TRBV29-1 and TRBJ1-2): SAVISQKPSRDICQRGTSLTIQCQVDSQVTMMFWYRQQPGQSLTLIATANQGSEATYESGFVIDKFPISRPNLTFSTLTVSNMSPEDSSIYLCSLPGLEGYGHTFGSGTRLTVV.

This clonotype occurred a few times. The J gene is TRBJ2-2, the V gene TRBV6-5; tentatively, D is TRBD2 (7 bases). CDR3 length: 14 residues. The V end was cut by 7 bases, the J end by 7 bases, with 16 bases between. CDR1 and CDR2 from the germline V gene are MNHEY and SVGAGI. CDR3 loop: CASTPSGGSGELFF. CDR3 in DNA: TGTGCCAGCACCCCCTCGGGGGGCAGCGGGGAGCTGTTTTTT.

The chain joins TRBV7-2 to TRBJ2-2; D call uncertain. Germline V gene sequence: CDR1 SGHTA, CDR2 FQGNSA. CDR3 length: 12 residues. This chain's CDR3 is CVGISNTGELFF. The CDR3 DNA follows: TGTGTTGGGATCTCGAACACCGGGGAGCTGTTTTTT.

The chain has TRBV20-1 and TRBJ1-2; TRBD1 aligns across 11 bases. Germline V CDR1 and CDR2: DFQATT, SNEGSKA (reference sequence). This CDR3 is 13 amino acids long. Trimming took 6 bases from V and 4 from J; bases not matched to a gene: 4. The CDR3 DNA is TGCAGTGCCAGGACAGGGGGCGCCTATGGCTACACCTTC. This encodes CSARTGGAYGYTF.

This clonotype was recorded many times. This rearrangement joins TRBV19 to TRBJ1-2; D perhaps matches TRBD1 (6 bases). The CDR3 covers 13 residues. Germline V gene lookup returns CDR1 LNHDA and CDR2 SQIVND (reference sequence). Trimming took 7 bases from V and 5 from J, leaving 14 bases between them. The CDR3 is CASTLTGGYGYTF. In DNA form, the CDR3 reads TGTGCCAGTACCCTGACAGGAGGTTATGGCTACACCTTC.

The chain combines TRBV29-1 with TRBJ1-5, with a weak D call TRBD1 (5 bases). The V gene's germline CDR1 is SQVTM and CDR2 ANQGSEA. The CDR3 is 12 amino acids. Trimming shortened V by 4 bases and J by 4 bases, and 8 bases separated the two germline ends. CDR3 sequence (DNA): TGCAGCGTTGGGGACCGAAATCAGCCCCAGCATTTT. It specifies CSVGDRNQPQHF. The whole variable domain, filled in from reference TRBV29-1 and TRBJ1-5, reads SAVISQKPSRDICQRGTSLTIQCQVDSQVTMMFWYRQQPGQSLTLIATANQGSEATYESGFVIDKFPISRPNLTFSTLTVSNMSPEDSSIYLCSVGDRNQPQHFGDGTRLSIL.

As concerns this clonotype: This clone may be a read error of a much larger clone one base away. This chain connects TRBV2 to TRBJ1-5; 9 positions agree with TRBD1. In germline, CDR1 is SNHLY, CDR2 FYNNEI. The CDR3 is 15 residues long. Trimming took 3 bases from V and 8 from J; bases not matched to a gene: 8. CDR3 amino acids: CASSEGTGSSKPQHF. DNA for the CDR3: TGTGCCAGCAGTGAGGGGACAGGGTCCAGCAAGCCCCAGCATTTT.

This clonotype occurred a few times. This sequence joins TRBV12-3 or TRBV12-4 and TRBJ2-6, with unresolved D. The length of the CDR3 is 15 residues. Trimming cost V 7 bases and J 0 bases, with 10 bases left between them. The CDR3 DNA sequence: TGTGCCAGCATCCCCTCAATCTCTGGGGCCAACGTCCTGACTTTC. Translating it yields CASIPSISGANVLTF.

This chain joins TRBV29-1 and TRBJ2-5; 7 bases map to TRBD2. This CDR3 is 13 amino acids long. V lost 8 bases, J lost 5 bases, and 11 bases stayed unmatched. Germline values: CDR1 SQVTM, CDR2 ANQGSEA. CDR3 region: CSIAFREGETQYF. DNA for the CDR3: TGCAGCATTGCATTCAGGGAGGGGGAGACCCAGTACTTC.

In DNA, the CDR3 is TGTGCCAGCAGCGTAGGCGGGGGGCTCAAGACCGGGGAGCTGTTTTTT. It encodes CASSVGGGLKTGELFF. The chain combines TRBV7-8 with TRBJ2-2, with 8 bases aligning to TRBD2. Losses at the gene ends were 5 bases for V and 5 bases for J; bases not matched to a gene: 10. The germline gives CDR1 SGHVS, CDR2 FQNEAQ. The CDR3 contains 16 residues. Variable domain in full (rest from reference TRBV7-8 and TRBJ2-2): GAGVSQSPRYKVAKRGQDVALRCDPISGHVSLFWYQQALGQGPEFLTYFQNEAQLDKSGLPSDRFFAERPEGSVSTLKIQRTQQEDSAVYLCASSVGGGLKTGELFFGEGSRLTVL.

The genes are TRBV6-5 and TRBJ1-1; TRBD1 aligns across 9 bases. The CDR3 sequence is 14 residues long. J was trimmed by 0 bases and V by 6 bases; bases with no gene match: 2. CDR1 MNHEY and CDR2 SVGAGI come from the germline V gene. CDR3 sequence (DNA): TGTGCCAGCAGAAGGACAGGGGTGAACACTGAAGCTTTCTTT. Translated, it gives CASRRTGVNTEAFF.

This chain uses TRBV7-9 with TRBJ2-7; the D gene is possibly TRBD2 (5 bases). V was clipped by 2 bases and J by 0 bases, with 8 bases between them. The CDR3 extends over 14 amino acids. In germline, CDR1 is SEHNR, CDR2 FQNEAQ (reference sequence). The CDR3 DNA reads as TGTGCCAGCAGCTTACCGGGGATCTCCTACGAGCAGTACTTC. Its protein product is CASSLPGISYEQYF.

This chain joins TRBV12-3 or TRBV12-4 and TRBJ1-5; possible D gene TRBD1, 6 bases. The CDR3 is 15 amino acids. Trimming shortened V by 5 bases and J by 5 bases, and 16 bases separated the two germline ends. The DNA of the CDR3 is TGTGCCAGCAGTGCCACCCGGGGGCAGCATCAGCCCCAGCATTTT. This gives the protein CASSATRGQHQPQHF.

About this clonotype itself: Because it lacks the conserved phenylalanine or tryptophan at the end, this CDR3 is likely a read error. The chain links TRBV7-9 to TRBJ1-2; 9 nucleotides agree with TRBD1. CDR1 is SEHNR and CDR2 is FQNEAQ in the germline V gene (reference sequence). The trim removed 4 bases at V and 4 bases at J, leaving 13 bases unmatched. This CDR3 is 17 amino acids long. CDR3 in amino acids: CASSSEGTGKVIYGYTL. In nucleotides, the CDR3 is TGTGCCAGCAGCTCCGAGGGGACAGGGAAGGTTATCTATGGCTACACCCTC.

Only one count was recorded for this clonotype. The J gene is TRBJ2-1, the V gene TRBV20-1; 11 bases are a match to TRBD2. The CDR3 sequence is 14 residues long. The V segment lost 6 bases and the J segment 8 bases; nucleotides outside the gene matches: 9. Per the germline V gene, CDR1 is DFQATT and CDR2 is SNEGSKA (reference sequence). The CDR3 region is CSALTSGRRDEQFF. CDR3 bases: TGCAGTGCACTTACTAGCGGGAGACGGGATGAGCAGTTCTTC.

J is TRBJ1-1 and V is TRBV6-6; 12 bases are a match to TRBD1. Germline V gene sequence: CDR1 MNHNY, CDR2 SVGAGI (reference sequence). V shed 5 bases, J shed 10 bases, and the junction held 5 bases outside the gene matches. The CDR3 contains 13 residues. The CDR3 coding sequence is TGTGCCAGCAGTACTGGGACAGGGGGCCGAGCTTTCTTT. Amino acid sequence: CASSTGTGGRAFF.